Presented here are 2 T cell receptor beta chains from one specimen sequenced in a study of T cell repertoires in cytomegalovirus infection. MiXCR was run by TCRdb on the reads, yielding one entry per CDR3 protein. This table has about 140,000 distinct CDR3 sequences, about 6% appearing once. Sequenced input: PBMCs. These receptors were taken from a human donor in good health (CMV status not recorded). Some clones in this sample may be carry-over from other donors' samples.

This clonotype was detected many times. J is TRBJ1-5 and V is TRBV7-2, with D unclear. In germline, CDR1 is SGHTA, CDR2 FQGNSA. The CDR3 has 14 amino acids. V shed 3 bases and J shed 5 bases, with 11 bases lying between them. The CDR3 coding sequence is TGTGCCAGCAGCTTGCTGAGGGTGGATCAGCCCCAGCATTTT. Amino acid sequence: CASSLLRVDQPQHF. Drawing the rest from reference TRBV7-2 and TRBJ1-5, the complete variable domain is GAGVSQSPSNKVTEKGKDVELRCDPISGHTALYWYRQSLGQGLEFLIYFQGNSAPDKSGLPSDRFSAERTGGSVSTLTIQRTQQEDSAVYLCASSLLRVDQPQHFGDGTRLSIL.

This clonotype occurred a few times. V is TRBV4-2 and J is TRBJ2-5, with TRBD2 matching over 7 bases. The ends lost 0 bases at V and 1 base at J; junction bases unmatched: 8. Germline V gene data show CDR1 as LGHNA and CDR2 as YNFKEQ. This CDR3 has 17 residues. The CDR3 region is CASSQEGGTIPQETQYF. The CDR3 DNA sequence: TGTGCCAGCAGCCAAGAGGGGGGGACGATCCCCCAAGAGACCCAGTACTTC.